The 2 T cell receptor beta chains presented below share a single source sample, sequenced in a study of blood T cell repertoires in COVID-19. This table comes from immunoSEQ multiplex PCR, and its TCRdb copy is limited to in-frame clones, with some not included. The table includes more than 200,000 clones, less than 90% detected once. The sequenced sample was peripheral blood. These receptors originate from a man between 65 and 80 years old with acute or convalescent COVID-19.

The chain carries TRBV18 and TRBJ2-7; 7 bases agree with TRBD1. Germline trimming cut 5 bases from V and 4 bases from J; bases unmatched to any gene: 5. The CDR3 loop spans 13 amino acids. Germline V gene data show CDR1 as KGHSH and CDR2 as LQKENI. The CDR3 coding sequence is TGTGCCAGCTCATCAACAGGGGTTTACGAGCAGTACTTC. Residues: CASSSTGVYEQYF.

The chain uses TRBV3-1 (or the pseudogene TRBV3-2) and TRBJ2-1; a weak D match, TRBD2 (5 bases). With 3 bases removed from V and 7 bases from J, the gap between germline ends came to 7 bases. The CDR3 length is 12 residues. CDR1 LGHDT and CDR2 YNNKEL come from the germline V gene (reference sequence). DNA of the CDR3: TGTGCCAGCAGCCAGCCGGGGAATGAGCAGTTCTTC. Amino acids: CASSQPGNEQFF.